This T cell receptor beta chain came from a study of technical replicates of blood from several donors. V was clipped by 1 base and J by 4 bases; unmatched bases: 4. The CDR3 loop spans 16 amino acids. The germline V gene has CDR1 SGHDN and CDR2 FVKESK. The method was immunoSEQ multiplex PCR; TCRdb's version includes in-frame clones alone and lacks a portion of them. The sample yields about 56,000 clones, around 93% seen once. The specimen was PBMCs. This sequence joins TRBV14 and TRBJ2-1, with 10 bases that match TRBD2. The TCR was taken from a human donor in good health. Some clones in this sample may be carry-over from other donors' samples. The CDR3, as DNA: TGTGCCAGCAGCCAAGCCCCTAGCGGGGGTTACAATGAGCAGTTCTTC. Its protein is CASSQAPSGGYNEQFF.